These 10 T cell receptor beta chains came from one sample sequenced in a study of early T cells in non-severe SARS-CoV-2 infection. TCRdb recomputed calls from the 5' RACE reads with MiXCR, one row per CDR3 protein. Of about 80,000 distinct CDR3 sequences listed, around 10% are singletons. The sequenced material came from whole blood. Receptor source: an adult who was a healthcare worker with PCR-confirmed SARS-CoV-2 infection or an uninfected control (not recorded which).

This clonotype was picked up many times. The chain joins TRBV29-1 to TRBJ2-5; 13 positions agree with TRBD2. The CDR3 sequence is 14 residues long. From germline, CDR1 is SQVTM and CDR2 ANQGSEA. After removal of 6 bases from V and 5 bases from J, the junction contained 6 bases not matched to a gene. The CDR3 DNA sequence: TGCAGCGTATTGGGACTAGCGGGGCTGGAGACCCAGTACTTC. Its protein product is CSVLGLAGLETQYF.

This clonotype has at least ten counts. The V call is TRBV28, the J call TRBJ2-7; D remains ambiguous. CDR1 MDHEN and CDR2 SYDVKM come from the germline V gene. This CDR3 has 13 amino acids. The ends were cut back, 5 bases at V and 2 bases at J, with 10 bases in the middle. The CDR3 DNA follows: TGTGCCAGCAGTCCTACTATTCCCTACGAGCAGTACTTC. Amino acids: CASSPTIPYEQYF.

This clonotype was counted at least ten times. The chain combines TRBV7-3 with TRBJ2-2; D gene uncertain. In germline, CDR1 is SGHTA, CDR2 FQGTGA. This CDR3 spans 15 amino acids. Trimming left V 1 base short and J 1 base short, with 7 bases between. The CDR3 loop reads CASSLSGGNTGELFF. CDR3 in DNA: TGTGCCAGCAGCTTAAGTGGTGGGAACACCGGGGAGCTGTTTTTT.

This clonotype occurred many times. The chain has TRBV5-4 and TRBJ1-4, with 7 bases lining up with TRBD1. Trimming at V came to 0 bases and at J to 7 bases, leaving 6 bases not matched to a gene. Germline assignment: CDR1 SGHNT and CDR2 YYREEE (reference sequence). The CDR3 consists of 15 residues. The CDR3 here is CASSLEQGTLEKLFF. In DNA, the CDR3 is TGTGCCAGCAGCTTGGAACAGGGGACCCTTGAAAAACTGTTTTTT.

This clonotype was seen at least ten times. This chain joins TRBV6-5 and TRBJ2-3; 11 bases align to TRBD1. The CDR3 covers 16 residues. Looked up from germline, CDR1 is MNHEY and CDR2 is SVGAGI. After removal of 6 bases from V and 4 bases from J, the junction contained 9 bases not matched to a gene. The DNA of the CDR3 is TGTGCCAGCAGACGTCGACCGGGACAGGGGGCAGATACGCAGTATTTT. The encoded protein is CASRRRPGQGADTQYF.

This clonotype was recorded at least ten times. The rearrangement links TRBV5-1 to TRBJ2-7; 8 positions agree with TRBD1. The CDR3 sequence is 14 residues long. Germline CDR1 and CDR2: SGHRS and YFSETQ. J was trimmed by 7 bases and V by 4 bases; bases with no gene match: 10. DNA for the CDR3: TGCGCCAGCAGCCTGGACAGGGCCTCGAGGGAGCAGTACTTC. Its protein product is CASSLDRASREQYF.

In this sample, this clonotype turned up many times. The V gene is TRBV6-5, the J gene TRBJ2-3, with TRBD1 identical over 9 bases. The CDR3 length is 16 residues. The germline V gene encodes CDR1 MNHEY and CDR2 SVGAGI. V shed 4 bases and J 9 bases; nucleotides not matched to a gene: 14. CDR3 DNA: TGTGCCAGCAGTTCCCCGACAGGGGGTCAGTTATACACGCAGTATTTT. It specifies CASSSPTGGQLYTQYF.

The V gene is TRBV28, the J gene TRBJ1-5, with D possibly being TRBD1 (5 bases). Between the trimmed V and J ends, which lost 6 bases and 3 bases, there was a span of 15 bases. This CDR3 is built from 15 residues. CDR1 is MDHEN, CDR2 SYDVKM, per germline. The CDR3 reads CASSGAWGINQPQHF. CDR3 nucleotides: TGTGCCAGCAGCGGGGCTTGGGGAATCAATCAGCCCCAGCATTTT.

At least ten counts were recorded for this clonotype. The chain links TRBV27 to TRBJ2-1, with D possibly being TRBD2 (6 bases). The CDR3 length is 16 residues. Trimming pared 5 bases from V and 4 bases from J, leaving 18 bases between. CDR1 MNHEY and CDR2 SMNVEV come from the germline V gene (reference sequence). The CDR3 DNA follows: TGTGCCAGCAGTCCCGGGGAGAGCCGGGGGTACAATGAGCAGTTCTTC. Its protein is CASSPGESRGYNEQFF.

This clonotype was recorded many times. For the CDR3, the DNA is TGCAGCGGCTTGAACACTGAAGCTTTCTTT. Protein: CSGLNTEAFF. The chain is built from TRBV29-1 and TRBJ1-1; D gene uncertain. CDR1 and CDR2 (germline): SQVTM, ANQGSEA. Trimming shortened V by 7 bases and J by 0 bases, and 3 bases separated the two germline ends. This CDR3 spans 10 amino acids.